This is a list of T cell receptor beta chains from one sample in a study of PD-1 blockade in classical Hodgkin lymphoma. Measured with immunoSEQ multiplex PCR; TCRdb has only the in-frame clones, and not every one. In the table there are 90,000 to 100,000 clones, about three quarters of which are singletons. This material consisted of peripheral blood mononuclear cells (PBMCs), taken before the fourth cycle of nivolumab. These receptors were obtained from a human donor with classical Hodgkin lymphoma. CDR3s include the opening cysteine and the closing phenylalanine or tryptophan. A D gene is named only where the DNA matches it firmly. Expanded clones are given a class, and other clones once, few, many or no size at all.

TRBV19	-	TRBJ1-1	once	CASPPVPGEDTEAFF	TGTGCCAGTCCTCCCGTCCCAGGGGAGGACACTGAAGCTTTCTTT
TRBV6-6	-	TRBJ1-6	-	CASSNRGGNSPLHF	TGTGCCAGCAGCAATCGGGGTGGTAATTCACCCCTCCACTTT
TRBV5-6	-	TRBJ2-3	-	CASSLRVVSTDTQYF	TGTGCCAGCAGCTTGAGGGTGGTTAGCACAGATACGCAGTATTTT
TRBV18	-	TRBJ1-2	few	CASSPSTVNYGYTF	TGTGCCAGCTCACCCTCGACGGTTAACTATGGCTACACCTTC
TRBV5-8	-	TRBJ2-1	-	CASSLTSFSYNEQFF	TGTGCCAGCAGCTTAACTAGCTTCTCCTACAATGAGCAGTTCTTC
TRBV7-2	-	TRBJ2-5	-	CASSLARKETQYF	TGTGCCAGCAGCTTAGCGCGGAAGGAGACCCAGTACTTC
TRBV5-1	TRBD1	TRBJ2-2	-	CASSPGQGEGELFF	TGCGCCAGCAGCCCCGGACAGGGCGAAGGGGAGCTGTTTTTT
TRBV5-4	TRBD1	TRBJ2-7	-	CASSPGQASSYEQYF	TGTGCCAGCAGTCCAGGACAGGCCTCCTCCTACGAGCAGTACTTC
TRBV5-4	TRBD2	TRBJ2-5	-	CASSLNSGGSETQYF	TGTGCCAGCAGCTTGAACAGCGGGGGTTCTGAGACCCAGTACTTC
TRBV6-5	TRBD1	TRBJ1-2	-	CASSGTGGSIGYTF	TGTGCCAGCAGTGGGACAGGGGGATCCATTGGCTACACCTTC
TRBV19	-	TRBJ2-3	-	CASSIDPGLTDTQYF	TGTGCCAGTAGTATAGATCCCGGACTAACAGATACGCAGTATTTT
TRBV18	TRBD1	TRBJ1-6	-	CASSPTQGQGSPLHF	TGTGCCAGCTCACCGACTCAGGGACAGGGTTCACCCCTCCACTTT
TRBV18	-	TRBJ1-2	-	CASSATQTRESVHGYTF	TGTGCCAGCTCGGCCACCCAAACAAGGGAATCGGTCCATGGCTACACCTTC
TRBV7-6	-	TRBJ2-7	-	CASSLVPYEQYF	TGTGCCAGCAGCTTAGTACCCTACGAGCAGTACTTC
TRBV11-2	TRBD2	TRBJ2-2	-	CASSLLAGGWTGELFF	TGTGCCAGCAGCTTACTAGCGGGAGGGTGGACCGGGGAGCTGTTTTTT
TRBV19	-	TRBJ1-1	-	CASTLEEENTEAFF	TGTGCCAGTACCCTGGAGGAAGAGAACACTGAAGCTTTCTTT
TRBV19	TRBD1	TRBJ1-5	-	CASSETGGNQPQHF	TGTGCCAGTAGTGAGACAGGGGGGAATCAGCCCCAGCATTTT
TRBV7-8	-	TRBJ1-1	once	CASSLAPGNGEREAFF	TGTGCCAGCAGCTTAGCACCGGGAAATGGGGAGCGTGAAGCTTTCTTT
TRBV6-5	-	TRBJ1-5	-	CASKRGGGQPQHF	TGTGCCAGCAAAAGGGGGGGCGGTCAGCCCCAGCATTTT
TRBV18	-	TRBJ2-7	-	CASSPRRDGHEQYF	TGTGCCAGCTCACCCCGGCGGGACGGTCACGAGCAGTACTTC
TRBV6-5	TRBD2	TRBJ2-5	-	CASRVAGAEETQYF	TGTGCCAGCAGAGTAGCGGGGGCTGAAGAGACCCAGTACTTC
TRBV19	TRBD1	TRBJ1-1	few	CASSTDRGQRAEAFF	TGTGCCAGTAGTACCGACAGGGGGCAGAGGGCTGAAGCTTTCTTT
TRBV7-3	-	TRBJ1-1	-	CASSLTAVNTEAFF	TGTGCCAGCAGCTTAACCGCGGTGAACACTGAAGCTTTCTTT
TRBV7-3	TRBD1	TRBJ2-3	once	CASSLRGGADTQYF	TGTGCCAGCAGCTTAAGAGGGGGCGCAGATACGCAGTATTTT
TRBV18	-	TRBJ2-7	once	CASSPPGGAYEQYF	TGTGCCAGCTCACCACCGGGGGGCGCCTACGAGCAGTACTTC
TRBV27	TRBD1	TRBJ2-7	once	CASSTGQGSEQYF	TGTGCCAGCAGTACCGGACAGGGTAGCGAGCAGTACTTC
TRBV9	TRBD2	TRBJ2-1	-	CASSSSGASGRASGEQFF	TGTGCCAGCAGCTCATCAGGGGCTAGCGGGAGGGCCTCCGGTGAGCAGTTCTTC
TRBV30	TRBD1	TRBJ2-7	-	CAWSPDRGGEQYF	TGTGCCTGGAGTCCCGACAGGGGGGGGGAGCAGTACTTC
TRBV28	TRBD2	TRBJ2-1	-	CASSPWEGGYNEQFF	TGTGCCAGCAGTCCCTGGGAGGGCGGCTACAATGAGCAGTTCTTC
TRBV7-9	TRBD1	TRBJ1-1	-	CASSLRGTGLNTEAFF	TGTGCCAGCAGCCTAAGGGGGACAGGGTTAAACACTGAAGCTTTCTTT
TRBV6-6	-	TRBJ2-7	-	CASSPGREILPYEQYF	TGTGCCAGCAGTCCAGGCCGGGAGATCCTACCCTACGAGCAGTACTTC
TRBV11-2	TRBD2	TRBJ2-1	-	CASSLDLAGGPNEQFF	TGTGCCAGCAGCTTAGATCTCGCGGGAGGGCCAAATGAGCAGTTCTTC
TRBV5-1	-	TRBJ1-1	-	CASSLWGDTEAFF	TGCGCCAGCAGCTTGTGGGGGGACACTGAAGCTTTCTTT
TRBV4-3	-	TRBJ2-7	-	CASSQDWGRGEQYF	TGCGCCAGCAGCCAAGATTGGGGACGGGGCGAGCAGTACTTC
TRBV10-3	-	TRBJ2-3	-	CAISERTDTQYF	TGTGCCATCAGTGAACGGACGGATACGCAGTATTTT
TRBV5-6	TRBD1	TRBJ2-7	few	CASSYGTGASYEQYF	TGTGCCAGCAGCTATGGGACAGGAGCCTCCTACGAGCAGTACTTC
TRBV5-1	-	TRBJ1-4	-	CASSLAGARHEKLFF	TGCGCCAGCAGCTTGGCCGGGGCCAGACATGAAAAACTGTTTTTT
TRBV19	-	TRBJ1-6	-	CASSPGHFSYNSPLHF	TGTGCCAGTAGTCCGGGACATTTCTCCTATAATTCACCCCTCCACTTT
TRBV13	-	TRBJ1-3	-	CASSSQQGSGNTIYF	TGTGCCAGCAGCTCACAACAGGGCTCTGGAAACACCATATATTTT
TRBV6-1	-	TRBJ1-1	-	CATTGWGNTEAFF	TGTGCCACCACAGGATGGGGGAACACTGAAGCTTTCTTT
TRBV7-6	TRBD1	TRBJ1-1	-	CASSLGDRVMNTEAFF	TGTGCCAGCAGCTTAGGAGACAGGGTCATGAACACTGAAGCTTTCTTT
TRBV4-2	TRBD1	TRBJ2-7	few	CASSQAEQGQYEQYF	TGTGCCAGCAGCCAAGCTGAACAGGGGCAGTACGAGCAGTACTTC
TRBV28	-	TRBJ2-5	-	CASSLTGTQVQETQYF	TGTGCCAGCAGTTTAACCGGGACGCAGGTTCAAGAGACCCAGTACTTC
TRBV28	TRBD1	TRBJ1-2	-	CASVDLDRGRGGYTF	TGTGCCAGCGTGGATCTGGACAGGGGGAGGGGTGGCTACACCTTC
TRBV10-3	-	TRBJ1-1	once	CAISVGRALNTEAFF	TGTGCCATCAGTGTGGGACGAGCTTTGAACACTGAAGCTTTCTTT
TRBV10-3	TRBD1	TRBJ2-7	-	CAIRGQGFGYEQYF	TGTGCCATCAGGGGACAGGGATTCGGGTACGAGCAGTACTTC
TRBV5-4	-	TRBJ1-1	-	CASSFDRNTEAFF	TGTGCCAGCAGCTTCGACCGGAACACTGAAGCTTTCTTT
TRBV7-9	-	TRBJ2-7	-	CASSLGGLSSYEQYF	TGTGCCAGCAGCTTAGGCGGGCTTTCCTCCTACGAGCAGTACTTC
TRBV30	-	TRBJ1-5	once	CAWTRGVGNQPQHF	TGTGCCTGGACCAGGGGAGTCGGCAATCAGCCCCAGCATTTT
TRBV28	TRBD2	TRBJ2-3	-	CASSLRAGASTDTQYF	TGTGCCAGCAGTTTAAGGGCGGGAGCTAGCACAGATACGCAGTATTTT
TRBV27	TRBD2	TRBJ2-1	-	CASTRGLAGSYNEQFF	TGTGCCAGCACCCGCGGACTAGCGGGATCCTACAATGAGCAGTTCTTC
TRBV5-4	-	TRBJ2-5	once	CASSLQGPETQYF	TGTGCCAGCAGTCTCCAGGGTCCGGAGACCCAGTACTTC
TRBV10-2	TRBD1	TRBJ2-7	-	CASSIYGTVPEQYF	TGCGCCAGCAGTATATACGGGACAGTACCCGAGCAGTACTTC
TRBV19	TRBD1	TRBJ1-5	-	CASSQAQGWSNQPQHF	TGTGCCAGTAGCCAGGCACAGGGGTGGAGCAATCAGCCCCAGCATTTT
TRBV6-5	-	TRBJ2-2	-	CASSYSDSTGELFF	TGTGCCAGCAGTTACTCGGACAGCACCGGGGAGCTGTTTTTT
TRBV7-6	-	TRBJ1-5	-	CASSLAGGQPQHF	TGTGCCAGCAGCTTAGCGGGGGGTCAGCCCCAGCATTTT
TRBV19	-	TRBJ2-2	-	CASSIGRTGYYTGELFF	TGTGCCAGTAGTATAGGCCGTACGGGGTATTACACCGGGGAGCTGTTTTTT
TRBV18	TRBD1	TRBJ1-1	-	CASSPAGQGRAEAFF	TGTGCCAGCTCACCGGCCGGACAGGGGAGGGCTGAAGCTTTCTTT
TRBV6-5	-	TRBJ2-3	once	CASSYRLVTDTQYF	TGTGCCAGCAGTTACCGGCTGGTCACAGATACGCAGTATTTT